The 32 T cell receptor beta chains below were found in one sample sequenced in a study of T cell responses to AZD1222 COVID-19 vaccine. Clones were sequenced by immunoSEQ multiplex PCR, and TCRdb holds only the in-frame ones, with some missing. The sample holds 150,000 to 200,000 clones, around 94% seen once. Sample: peripheral blood, taken on day 0 of AZD1222 vaccination. The receptors here all came from an adult in good health.

V usage is TRBV3-1 (or the pseudogene TRBV3-2) and J usage is TRBJ2-2; D may be TRBD1 (7 bases). The V end lost 3 bases, the J end lost 4 bases, and 24 bases lay between the germline ends. The CDR3 extends over 19 amino acids. Germline V gene lookup returns CDR1 LGHDT and CDR2 YNNKEL (reference sequence). CDR3 in amino acids: CASSHFPTGDGGVTGELFF. CDR3 DNA sequence: TGTGCCAGCAGCCACTTTCCAACAGGGGACGGAGGGGTCACCGGGGAGCTGTTTTTT.

The chain links TRBV5-1 to TRBJ1-5; D not resolved. V gave up 0 bases and J gave up 4 bases, with 11 bases separating them. Germline-derived CDR1 and CDR2 are SGHRS and YFSETQ. The CDR3 spans 15 residues. DNA for the CDR3: TGCGCCAGCAGCTTGGGAGGTGGGGTAAATCAGCCCCAGCATTTT. This sequence encodes CASSLGGGVNQPQHF.

V is TRBV11-2 and J is TRBJ2-7; TRBD2 matches 12 bases. V shed 5 bases, J shed 6 bases, and the junction held 5 bases outside the gene matches. The CDR3 sequence is 14 residues long. The V gene's germline CDR1 is SGHAT and CDR2 FQNNGV. In DNA, the CDR3 is TGTGCCAGCAGCCTCCCTAGCGGGAGGGGCGAGCAGTACTTC. Its translation: CASSLPSGRGEQYF.

The chain links TRBV19 to TRBJ2-6, with D unresolved. Trimming cost V 5 bases and J 3 bases, with 14 bases left between them. CDR1 LNHDA and CDR2 SQIVND come from the germline V gene (reference sequence). This CDR3 has 16 residues. The CDR3 spells CASSPITTIGANVLTF. CDR3 nucleotide sequence: TGTGCCAGTAGTCCAATAACGACCATTGGGGCCAACGTCCTGACTTTC.

This rearrangement joins TRBV7-9 to TRBJ1-2; D is possibly TRBD1 (5 bases). Looked up from germline, CDR1 is SEHNR and CDR2 is FQNEAQ (reference sequence). The CDR3 runs to 15 residues. Trimming took 1 base from V and 6 from J, leaving 15 bases between them. The CDR3 spells CASSLGSGVGDGYTF. The CDR3 coding sequence is TGTGCCAGCAGCTTAGGATCGGGGGTGGGTGATGGCTACACCTTC.

The rearrangement joins TRBV5-1 to TRBJ2-1; 8 nucleotides agree with TRBD2. Germline CDR1 SGHRS, CDR2 YFSETQ. V lost 6 bases and J lost 8; bases outside the gene matches: 7. The CDR3 covers 13 residues. CDR3 in DNA: TGCGCCAGCAAACAGCGGGAGAGGCATGAGCAGTTCTTC. It translates to CASKQRERHEQFF.

This chain joins TRBV6-6 and TRBJ2-7, with D tentatively TRBD1 (6 bases). Trimming removed 7 bases at V and 3 bases at J, with 19 bases between. CDR3 length equals 15 residues. In germline, CDR1 is MNHNY, CDR2 SVGAGI (reference sequence). The CDR3: CASTRDTGLNYEQYF. DNA of the CDR3: TGTGCCAGCACCCGGGACACCGGGCTCAACTACGAGCAGTACTTC.

This clone was observed a single time. V gene TRBV5-5 combines with J gene TRBJ2-1; the match to TRBD2 covers 7 bases. Trimming cost V 5 bases and J 8 bases; bases outside gene matches: 7. Germline V gene data show CDR1 as SGHKS and CDR2 as YYEKEE (reference sequence). The CDR3 runs to 13 residues. CDR3 loop: CASSRPGGDEQFF. The CDR3 bases are TGTGCCAGCAGTCGGCCGGGGGGTGATGAGCAGTTCTTC.

This rearrangement joins TRBV28 to TRBJ1-1; TRBD1 matches 8 bases. This CDR3 contains 14 residues. The V and J ends lost 6 bases and 6 bases, in that order; junction bases with no gene match: 9. CDR1 is MDHEN, CDR2 SYDVKM, per germline. CDR3 sequence reads: CASRLGQGGAEAFF. CDR3 nucleotides: TGTGCCAGCAGGCTTGGACAGGGTGGGGCTGAAGCTTTCTTT.

The chain carries TRBV6-5 and TRBJ2-7; 7 nucleotides align to TRBD2. The CDR3 runs to 15 residues. V shed 2 bases and J 5 bases; nucleotides not matched to a gene: 9. Germline lookup yields CDR1 MNHEY and CDR2 SVGAGI. CDR3 coding DNA: TGTGCCAGCAGTTACCGACTAGCCGCTCGGGACGAGCAGTACTTC. This encodes CASSYRLAARDEQYF.

This clone was seen once. As DNA, the CDR3 is TGTGCCAGTAGTTCGGGTTCCTACGAGCAGTACTTC. It is translated as CASSSGSYEQYF. The chain is built from TRBV19 and TRBJ2-7, with D uncertain. V was clipped by 5 bases and J by 1 base, with 6 bases between them. Germline CDR1 is LNHDA and CDR2 is SQIVND (reference sequence). There are 12 residues in the CDR3.

The chain recombines TRBV6-1 with TRBJ1-1, with 8 bases fitting TRBD1. With 3 bases clipped from V and 6 bases from J, the junction kept 6 bases outside the gene matches. Per the germline V gene, CDR1 is MNHNS and CDR2 is SASEGT. CDR3 size: 14 residues. The CDR3 loop is CASSDYRGKAEAFF. CDR3 bases: TGTGCCAGCAGTGATTACAGGGGGAAGGCTGAAGCTTTCTTT.

This chain uses TRBV7-2 with TRBJ2-7; no firm D call. V lost 2 bases and J lost 4, with 15 bases in between. CDR1 and CDR2 (germline): SGHTA, FQGNSA. This CDR3 comprises 15 residues. CDR3 bases: TGTGCCAGCAGCTTATACACGGGCGGAATGTACGAGCAGTACTTC. As protein: CASSLYTGGMYEQYF.

The chain recombines TRBV28 with TRBJ1-6; perhaps TRBD1 as D (5 bases). Germline V gives CDR1 MDHEN, CDR2 SYDVKM. The CDR3 runs 15 residues. Trimming pared 3 bases from V and 7 bases from J, leaving 13 bases between. The CDR3 sequence: CASSFIGRENSPLHF. The CDR3 region has the DNA TGTGCCAGCAGTTTTATCGGCAGGGAGAATTCACCCCTCCACTTT.

The rearrangement joins TRBV10-3 to TRBJ1-2; possibly TRBD1 for D (5 bases). The V gene's germline CDR1 is ENHRY and CDR2 SYGVKD. The CDR3 is made up of 16 amino acids. V shed 3 bases and J shed 5 bases, with 19 bases lying between them. CDR3 sequence: CAISDYYVGGGYGYTF. Here the CDR3 DNA reads TGTGCCATCAGTGACTACTACGTCGGGGGAGGATATGGCTACACCTTC.

The CDR3 DNA sequence: TGTGCCAGCAGCCAAGAAGGGGCGGCAGGAACGAACACCGGGGAGCTGTTTTTT. Its translation is CASSQEGAAGTNTGELFF. V usage is TRBV4-2 and J usage is TRBJ2-2; D is possibly TRBD1 (5 bases). This CDR3 contains 18 residues. V lost 0 bases to trimming and J lost 0 bases, with 14 bases between them. Per germline, CDR1 LGHNA and CDR2 YNFKEQ.

The chain has TRBV5-4 and TRBJ1-4; TRBD1 is a possible D gene (5 bases). V was clipped by 2 bases and J by 8 bases, with 7 bases between them. The CDR3 has 12 amino acids. Germline V gene lookup returns CDR1 SGHNT and CDR2 YYREEE (reference sequence). For the CDR3, the DNA is TGTGCCAGCAGCTTCGCAGGGGAAAAACTGTTTTTT. Protein sequence: CASSFAGEKLFF.

The J gene is TRBJ1-2, the V gene TRBV19; D is possibly TRBD1 (5 bases). Germline values: CDR1 LNHDA, CDR2 SQIVND (reference sequence). V was trimmed by 5 bases and J by 3 bases, leaving 16 bases between them. The CDR3 covers 15 residues. For the CDR3, the DNA is TGTGCCAGTAGTGTCCCCGGGGCCGCTCACTATGGCTACACCTTC. It codes for CASSVPGAAHYGYTF.

The chain uses TRBV27 and TRBJ2-7, with TRBD2 identical over 9 bases. Germline V gene lookup returns CDR1 MNHEY and CDR2 SMNVEV (reference sequence). This CDR3 spans 15 amino acids. V lost 4 bases and J lost 2; bases outside the gene matches: 6. The CDR3 coding sequence is TGTGCCAGCAGTTACCTCCTAGCGGGACCCTACGAGCAGTACTTC. Protein sequence: CASSYLLAGPYEQYF.

The chain has TRBV20-1 and TRBJ2-7; D possibly corresponds to TRBD2 (6 bases). Trimming removed 3 bases at V and 5 bases at J, with 8 bases between. The CDR3 is 11 amino acids. Germline V gene data show CDR1 as DFQATT and CDR2 as SNEGSKA (reference sequence). CDR3 protein: CSASPGDEQYF. As DNA, the CDR3 is TGCAGTGCTAGTCCGGGGGACGAGCAGTACTTC.

V usage is TRBV7-2 and J usage is TRBJ2-1; 7 nucleotides match TRBD2. CDR1 and CDR2 from the germline V gene are SGHTA and FQGNSA. This CDR3 comprises 19 residues. Trimming cost V 5 bases and J 7 bases; bases outside gene matches: 23. CDR3 in amino acids: CASSLNPLGGGQLGNEQFF. In DNA form, the CDR3 reads TGTGCCAGCAGCCTAAATCCCCTTGGGGGAGGGCAATTGGGAAATGAGCAGTTCTTC.

DNA of the CDR3: TGTGCCAGCGCCGACGGATACACCGGGGAGCTGTTTTTT. It specifies CASADGYTGELFF. V is TRBV2 and J is TRBJ2-2; D ambiguous. The CDR3 is 13 amino acids. V dropped 8 bases and J dropped 3 bases, with 10 bases sitting between them. CDR1 and CDR2 (germline): SNHLY, FYNNEI.

The rearrangement joins TRBV29-1 to TRBJ1-2, with unresolved D. The CDR3 has 12 residues. CDR1 and CDR2 from the germline V gene are SQVTM and ANQGSEA. Deletions cut 2 bases from V and 10 bases from J, with 14 bases between. The CDR3, as DNA: TGCAGCGTTGAACCCGGGCGAGAAGCCTACACCTTC. This sequence encodes CSVEPGREAYTF.

This chain links TRBV11-3 with TRBJ1-2, with D tentatively TRBD1 (6 bases). Deletions cut 7 bases from V and 3 bases from J, with 12 bases between. There are 13 residues in the CDR3. CDR1 and CDR2 from the germline V gene are SGHNT and YENEEA. The CDR3 region is CASIWDIDYGYTF. CDR3 nucleotides: TGTGCCAGCATATGGGACATAGACTATGGCTACACCTTC.

The V call is TRBV3-1 (or the pseudogene TRBV3-2), the J call TRBJ2-5; 12 bases are a match to TRBD2. CDR3 size: 16 residues. J lost 5 bases, V lost 4 bases, and 8 bases had no gene match. Germline CDR1 reads LGHDT; CDR2 reads YNNKEL (reference sequence). The CDR3 loop is CASSPGWTSGIETQYF. The DNA of the CDR3 is TGTGCCAGCAGCCCAGGGTGGACTAGCGGGATCGAGACCCAGTACTTC.

The J gene is TRBJ2-7, the V gene TRBV5-8; perhaps TRBD1 as D (5 bases). CDR3 length: 14 residues. V lost 4 bases and J lost 4, with 15 bases in between. Germline values: CDR1 SGHTS, CDR2 YDEGEE. The CDR3 DNA is TGTGCCAGCAGCCCGACCGGACGGACATACGAGCAGTACTTC. Protein product: CASSPTGRTYEQYF.

The chain joins TRBV2 to TRBJ1-1; TRBD1 is a possible D gene (5 bases). CDR3 length equals 11 residues. The germline CDR1 and CDR2 sequences are SNHLY and FYNNEI. V was trimmed by 7 bases and J by 8 bases, leaving 11 bases between them. The CDR3 DNA follows: TGTGCCAGCACCTGGGGGAGAGAAGCTTTCTTT. Translation: CASTWGREAFF.

The chain is built from TRBV24-1 and TRBJ2-3, with 7 bases matching TRBD2. This CDR3 is built from 17 residues. J lost 4 bases, V lost 2 bases, and 11 bases had no gene match. CDR1 is KGHDR and CDR2 is SFDVKD in the germline V gene. The CDR3 DNA sequence: TGTGCCACCAGTGATTACGACCGGGACTACGAAGCAGATACGCAGTATTTT. Translated: CATSDYDRDYEADTQYF.

This chain connects TRBV28 to TRBJ2-7; D possibly corresponds to TRBD1 (5 bases). V was cut by 8 bases and J by 5 bases, with 16 bases left in between. Germline V gene lookup returns CDR1 MDHEN and CDR2 SYDVKM. The CDR3 runs 13 residues. The CDR3 DNA sequence: TGTGCCAGCCTAGGAGCAGGGTTGCACGAGCAGTACTTC. Protein product: CASLGAGLHEQYF.

The rearrangement links TRBV27 to TRBJ1-5; perhaps TRBD1 as D (5 bases). Germline V CDR1 and CDR2: MNHEY, SMNVEV (reference sequence). Trimming took 6 bases from V and 2 from J, leaving 14 bases between them. This CDR3 is 15 amino acids long. The CDR3: CASRMQGGGNQPQHF. In DNA, the CDR3 is TGTGCCAGCAGAATGCAGGGAGGAGGCAATCAGCCCCAGCATTTT.

This clone was detected only once. The V and J genes are TRBV3-1 (or the pseudogene TRBV3-2) and TRBJ1-2; D not resolved. V was pared by 0 bases and J by 8 bases, with 7 bases between. Germline CDR1 is LGHDT and CDR2 is YNNKEL (reference sequence). The CDR3 runs 12 residues. DNA of the CDR3: TGTGCCAGCAGCCAAGAGACGAAGGGCTACACCTTC. Residues: CASSQETKGYTF.

This clone was recorded once. This CDR3 is also generated by other DNA sequences in the sample. V usage is TRBV12-3 or TRBV12-4 and J usage is TRBJ1-2; TRBD1 might be the D (5 bases). V was cut by 3 bases and J by 3 bases, with 8 bases left in between. The CDR3 consists of 13 residues. CDR3 loop: CASSLGGDYGYTF. CDR3 sequence (DNA): TGTGCCAGCAGTTTGGGGGGTGACTATGGCTACACCTTC.